This TCR beta chain stems from a study of blood T cell repertoires in COVID-19. The CDR3 totals 18 residues. The V end was cut by 5 bases, the J end by 1 base, with 22 bases between. CDR1 is MNHNY, CDR2 SVGAGI, per germline (reference sequence). The repertoire was sequenced with immunoSEQ multiplex PCR; TCRdb's copy has only in-frame clones and lacks some. Altogether fewer than 120,000 clones are present, roughly 82% being singletons, with the ten largest covering approximately 15%. The TCR was taken from a woman aged 60-70 years with acute or convalescent COVID-19. Sequencing input: peripheral blood. The rearrangement uses TRBV6-6 and TRBJ2-3, with a possible D match to TRBD2 (7 bases). In nucleotides, the CDR3 is TGTGCCAGCAGTCGCCCCGCGGGGGCCCCAGAGGGCACAGATACGCAGTATTTT. Protein sequence: CASSRPAGAPEGTDTQYF.